Listed below are T cell receptor beta chains from one sample, sequenced in a study of shared clonotypes between healthy human individuals. Clones were read by immunoSEQ multiplex PCR, and TCRdb kept only the in-frame ones, dropping some. Of over a million clones in the sample, approximately 98.5% were seen once. Sequencing input: naive CD4+ T cells sorted from blood. These TCRs come from a man in his thirties or forties in good health. The CDR3 runs from the conserved cysteine through the conserved F or W. D genes are given only for firm matches. The size field is filled for only some rows; it gives once, few, many or a size class.

d_call j_call clone_size v_call cdr3_nt cdr3_aa
NA TRBJ1-1 NA TRBV5-1 TGCGCCAGCAGCTACCCACAGGCCAACACTGAAGCTTTCTTT CASSYPQANTEAFF
TRBD1 TRBJ2-7 NA TRBV7-9 TGTGCCAGCAGCTTACCCCGGACAGGCCCCTACGAGCAGTACTTC CASSLPRTGPYEQYF
TRBD1 TRBJ2-7 NA TRBV6-5 TGTGCCAGCAGTTCTCTCTGGACAGGCCGCTCCTACGAGCAGTACTTC CASSSLWTGRSYEQYF
NA TRBJ1-1 NA TRBV7-8 TGTGCCAGCAGCCCAATTTTTATGGGGTACAACACTGAAGCTTTCTTT CASSPIFMGYNTEAFF
TRBD1 TRBJ2-2 NA TRBV11-3 TGTGCCAGCAGCTTTAGGACAGGCCCGGGGAGCGGGGAGCTGTTTTTT CASSFRTGPGSGELFF
TRBD2 TRBJ2-7 NA TRBV30 TGTGCCTGGAGTGGGGCCGAGCGGGACCCTATCTACGAGCAGTACTTC CAWSGAERDPIYEQYF
TRBD2 TRBJ2-1 NA TRBV28 TGTGCCAGCAGTTTATGGCGGAGCGGGATGTGGGTCAATGAGCAGTTCTTC CASSLWRSGMWVNEQFF
TRBD2 TRBJ2-1 NA TRBV19 TGTGCCAGTAGTAACCGGTGGAGCGGGAGCTCCTACAATGAGCAGTTCTTC CASSNRWSGSSYNEQFF
NA TRBJ2-5 NA TRBV5-1 TGCGCCAGCAGCCTTGATGTACAAGAGACCCAGTACTTC CASSLDVQETQYF
TRBD1 TRBJ2-7 NA TRBV28 TGTGCCAGCAGTTCAGGGACAGGGCGCCACGAGCAGTACTTC CASSSGTGRHEQYF
TRBD1 TRBJ2-1 NA TRBV5-1 TGCGCCAGCAGCTCCGGACAGGGGACTTACAATGAGCAGTTCTTC CASSSGQGTYNEQFF
TRBD2 TRBJ2-1 NA TRBV7-9 TGTGCCAGCAGCTTTCCCCCCGGCGGGAGAGAGGATGAGCAGTTCTTC CASSFPPGGREDEQFF
TRBD2 TRBJ2-3 NA TRBV18 TGTGCCAGCTCGGGCGGACTAGCGGGAATAGATACGCAGTATTTT CASSGGLAGIDTQYF
NA TRBJ1-5 NA TRBV2 TGTGCCAGCAGGCCACCAGGGACCACGATCCAGCCCCAGCATTTT CASRPPGTTIQPQHF
NA TRBJ1-5 NA TRBV6-6 TGTGCCAGCAGTAAGGAACTAGGGTTGACCCAGCATTTT CASSKELGLTQHF
TRBD2 TRBJ2-5 NA TRBV19 TGTGCCAGTAGTACCGGGACTAGCGTCCAAGAGACCCAGTACTTC CASSTGTSVQETQYF
NA TRBJ1-1 NA TRBV7-2 TGTGCCAGCAGCTTAAGGGGCATGAACACTGAAGCTTTCTTT CASSLRGMNTEAFF
NA TRBJ2-1 NA TRBV5-1 TGCGCCAGCAGCTTGGGGCGGAGCTCCTACAATGAGCAGTTCTTC CASSLGRSSYNEQFF
NA TRBJ1-5 NA TRBV19 TGTGCCAGTAGTATATTGAGTCCGGACAATCAGCCCCAGCATTTT CASSILSPDNQPQHF
NA TRBJ1-3 NA TRBV6-1 TGTGCCAGCAGTGTTCGACAATCTGGAAACACCATATATTTT CASSVRQSGNTIYF
TRBD1 TRBJ2-1 NA TRBV5-1 TGCGCCAGCAGCTTCGACGGGACAGGCGGAAACAATGAGCAGTTCTTC CASSFDGTGGNNEQFF
TRBD1 TRBJ2-2 NA TRBV7-6 TGTGCCAGCAGCTTAGTTCTGGTGGGACAGGGGAACACCGGGGAGCTGTTTTTT CASSLVLVGQGNTGELFF
NA TRBJ1-2 NA TRBV19 TGTGCCAGTAGTATTAGCTCAGCGAACTATTATGGCTACACCTTC CASSISSANYYGYTF
TRBD2 TRBJ2-7 NA TRBV5-4 TGTGCCAGCAGCTCTGAGGGACTAGCGGGAGTCCGCGAGCAGTACTTC CASSSEGLAGVREQYF
NA TRBJ2-3 NA TRBV5-1 TGCGCCAGCAGCTTGGACCCAATACTGGGAGGCACAGATACGCAGTATTTT CASSLDPILGGTDTQYF
NA TRBJ2-1 once TRBV9 TGTGCCAGCAGCGTAGGTATGGGGGGAATCGGCAATGAGCAGTTCTTC CASSVGMGGIGNEQFF
TRBD2 TRBJ2-1 NA TRBV10-2 TGCGCCAGCAGTGACACGGGAGGGGGCTACAATGAGCAGTTCTTC CASSDTGGGYNEQFF
NA TRBJ2-5 once TRBV20-1 TGCAGTGCTAGGCTCAGGGAGACCCAGTACTTC CSARLRETQYF
NA TRBJ1-1 NA TRBV6-6 TGTGCCAGCAGGGTGGCGAGAGGACTGAACACTGAAGCTTTCTTT CASRVARGLNTEAFF
NA TRBJ2-7 NA TRBV30 TGTGCCTGGAGCACAGGGCGGAGCGAGCAGTACTTC CAWSTGRSEQYF
NA TRBJ2-7 NA TRBV5-6 TGTGCCAGCAGCTTGGCACCGGTCGGTGAGCAGTACTTC CASSLAPVGEQYF
TRBD1 TRBJ2-3 NA TRBV5-1 TGCGCCAGCAGCAGCCTACAGGGGGCGCTGGGAGATACGCAGTATTTT CASSSLQGALGDTQYF
TRBD1 TRBJ2-7 NA TRBV28 TGTGCCAGCAGTGGGGCGGGGACAGGGGTCCACGAGCAGTACTTC CASSGAGTGVHEQYF
TRBD1 TRBJ1-2 NA TRBV18 TGTGCCAGCTCACCGAACCTACACAGGGGAGGCTACACCTTC CASSPNLHRGGYTF
NA TRBJ2-3 NA TRBV5-1 TGCGCCAGCAGCCAGGACAGATTCACAGATACGCAGTATTTT CASSQDRFTDTQYF
TRBD2 TRBJ2-7 NA TRBV27 TGTGCCAGCAGTACCGGGACTAGCGGGATCTACGAGCAGTACTTC CASSTGTSGIYEQYF
NA TRBJ1-1 NA TRBV30 TGTGCCTGGAGGCGTACTGAAGCTTTCTTT CAWRRTEAFF
TRBD1 TRBJ2-7 NA TRBV29-1 TGCAGCCCGGGGACAGGGCACTTCCCCGTCTACGAGCAGTACTTC CSPGTGHFPVYEQYF
TRBD2 TRBJ2-1 NA TRBV29-1 TGCAGCGTAGCGATAGCGGGAGGATCTTACAATGAGCAGTTCTTC CSVAIAGGSYNEQFF
NA TRBJ2-5 NA TRBV5-1 TGCGCCAGCAGCCAGCTGTTCCAAGAGACCCAGTACTTC CASSQLFQETQYF
NA TRBJ2-7 NA TRBV5-6 TGTGCCAGCAGCCCACTAGCTGCCAGCTCCTACGAGCAGTACTTC CASSPLAASSYEQYF
TRBD2 TRBJ2-1 NA TRBV9 TGTGCCAGCAGCGTCCGGGACTACCACTACAATGAGCAGTTCTTC CASSVRDYHYNEQFF
NA TRBJ2-7 NA TRBV5-1 TGCGCCAGCAGCTTCGCAGGGTCCCCGACGCACGAGCAGTACTTC CASSFAGSPTHEQYF
NA TRBJ2-2 NA TRBV7-7 TGTGCCAGCAGCTATGGCCTCGGGAACACCGGGGAGCTGTTTTTT CASSYGLGNTGELFF
TRBD1 TRBJ1-2 NA TRBV2 TGTGCCAGCAGAGGGACAGAAAGTTATGGCTACACCTTC CASRGTESYGYTF
NA TRBJ2-7 NA TRBV2 TGTGCCAGCGGGACCTCCTACGAGCAGTACTTC CASGTSYEQYF
NA TRBJ2-1 NA TRBV5-1 TGCGCCAGCAGCTTGGGAATTGGAAGCTCCTACAATGAGCAGTTCTTC CASSLGIGSSYNEQFF
NA TRBJ2-3 NA TRBV2 TGTGCCAGCAGTGAAGGGTTAGCAGGGTGGACAGATACGCAGTATTTT CASSEGLAGWTDTQYF
NA TRBJ2-1 NA TRBV27 TGTGCCAGCCCCGTGTCGGTTGGGGAGCAGTTCTTC CASPVSVGEQFF
NA TRBJ1-1 NA TRBV28 TGTGCCAGCAGACCGGGGCTGAACACTGAAGCTTTCTTT CASRPGLNTEAFF
NA TRBJ2-1 NA TRBV19 TGTGCCAGTAGTATCCCCCACAGCTATGAGCAGTTCTTC CASSIPHSYEQFF
NA TRBJ1-5 NA TRBV4-2 TGTGCCAGCAGCCAAGCCAGGGGCCTCAATCAGCCCCAGCATTTT CASSQARGLNQPQHF
NA TRBJ2-3 NA TRBV4-1 TGCGCCAGCAGCCTAAGTCGGGACTCCGGGGCAGATACGCAGTATTTT CASSLSRDSGADTQYF
TRBD1 TRBJ2-7 NA TRBV28 TGTGCCACCCTTACCGGGACAGGGGGCTACGAGCAGTACTTC CATLTGTGGYEQYF
NA TRBJ2-2 NA TRBV7-3 TGTGCCAGCAGCTTAACTGCAGGGGCCAACACCGGGGAGCTGTTTTTT CASSLTAGANTGELFF